This T cell receptor (beta chain) came from a study of graft-versus-host responses after intestinal transplantation (dated by TCRdb to 2020 to 2022). Study-wide context: The transplants that recipients got were multivisceral, liver-intestinal, or isolated intestinal. All recipients received anti-thymocyte globulin induction followed by maintenance tacrolimus and steroids for around 3 years. After intestinal transplantation, graft-versus-host and host-versus-graft alloreactive T cell clones were followed in the graft, circulation and bone marrow using bulk TCR-beta CDR3 sequencing. Alloreactive clones were identified by sequencing pre-transplant mixed lymphocyte reaction products and comparing them with unstimulated pre-transplant donor and recipient T cells. A cohort of some 24 intestinal transplant recipients, including one retransplant, was enrolled, and a few patients lacking pretransplant specimens were excluded. Donor T cell macrochimerism was defined as a peak of at least 4% donor T cells among recipient peripheral blood mononuclear cells. Rather than being sequenced by the commercial service, samples from a few later patients were sequenced in-house on an Illumina MiSeq and processed with MiXCR. What the research found in general, with its limitations: The conclusions were limited by the relatively low number and heterogeneity of the intestinal transplant patients. Peak levels of circulating GvH clones were associated with declines in HvG clones early after transplant. In patients with donor T cell macrochimerism, the allografts had high GvH to HvG T cell clonal ratios. GvH clones were found in recipient bone marrow, and some of the GvH clones appeared earlier in ileal mucosa or blood, which is consistent with an intestinal mucosal origin.

Worth noting for this clone: Its antigen is still unknown. No base-level quality is on record; no much larger clone is a single base apart.

Receptors were amplified or captured by the immunoSEQ multiplex PCR assay. For most patients, high-throughput TCR-beta CDR3 sequencing of genomic DNA was performed by Adaptive Biotechnologies. Turning to the authors' computational methods: TCR sequencing data were retrieved from Adaptive's ImmunoSEQ software for about 17 patients, whereas a few other patients were processed with MiXCR and VDJtools. CDR3 nucleotide sequences shared between donor and recipient were removed because the origin of such sequences could not be assigned. Alloreactive clones required at least 2-fold expansion over unstimulated cells and minimum CFSE-low frequency of 0.002% (template counts) or 0.001% (read counts). Mappable clones were those detected in sequenced pre-transplant spleen, lymph node, or MLR CFSE-low populations of the donor or recipient. The cumulative frequency of alloreactive clones was calculated as a percentage of all sequences, weighted by copy number. The clones in this table, taken by TCRdb from immuneACCESS, are in-frame only. Not every clone is retained; where verified, under half of the shortfall comes from an unresolved V gene, and the cause of the rest is unknown. Clonal size and the V and J genes are those of that table, whereas D and trimming came from the DNA. This sample lists 13,000 to 15,000 clones; just under 75% were detected once. The ten most abundant clones make up less than 9.5% of the sample.

The CDR3, from cysteine to phenylalanine, totals 15 residues. CDR3 DNA is the only sequence kept; it has 45 bases, read in frame from the first base. Based on the germline V gene (reference sequence), the CDR1 and CDR2 sequences are SGHKS and YYEKEE. V is pruned by 4 bases and J by 12 bases, leaving 17 bases of the junction without a gene match. To isolate intraepithelial and lamina propria lymphocytes from graft specimens, dithiothreitol, EDTA incubations and collagenase D digestion were used. Serial intestinal graft biopsy specimens collected up to 600 days after transplant underwent bulk TCR-beta sequencing.

The clonotype comes from a human patient who received an intestinal transplant, so some T cells may come from the graft donor. The specimen comprised ileum tissue, sampled 16 days after intestinal transplant. The chain employs TRBV5-5 and TRBJ2-7; 9 junctional bases match TRBD1. The nucleotide sequence is given as TGTGCCAGCAGCCCCGGAAGCGGACAGGGGAGCCTTCCGTACTTC. This translates into CASSPGSGQGSLPYF.